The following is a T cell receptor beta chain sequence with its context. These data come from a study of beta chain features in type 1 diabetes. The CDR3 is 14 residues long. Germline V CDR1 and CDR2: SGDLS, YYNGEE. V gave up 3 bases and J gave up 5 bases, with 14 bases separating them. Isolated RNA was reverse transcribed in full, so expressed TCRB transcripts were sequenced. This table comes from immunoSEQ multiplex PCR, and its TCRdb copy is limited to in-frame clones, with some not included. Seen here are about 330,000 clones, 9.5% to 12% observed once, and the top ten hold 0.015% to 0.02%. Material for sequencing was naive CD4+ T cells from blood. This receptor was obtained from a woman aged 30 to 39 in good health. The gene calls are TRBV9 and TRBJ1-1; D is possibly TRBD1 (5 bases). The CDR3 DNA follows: TGTGCCAGCAGCGCGTCAGGGAGGGAGACTGAAGCTTTCTTT. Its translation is CASSASGRETEAFF.